This T cell receptor beta chain was documented in a study of T-cell reconstitution after alpha-beta-depleted transplantation in children. Whole-study findings and limits: Reportedly, only several hundred clones from non-depleted graft cells drove alpha-beta T-cell counts at about two months. High day-60 TCRbeta diversity in some patients came from surviving recipient T cells and thymic progenitors. A year had passed since transplant, and T-cell counts and diversity by then came mostly from newly produced T cells.

Note on this clonotype: Antigen: not known.

A library of TCRbeta sequences, prepared with unique molecular identifiers, was generated. One entry per CDR3 protein, called by TCRdb with MiXCR from the PCR reads. The sample shows approximately 400,000 distinct CDR3 sequences, roughly 15% of them seen only once. The CDR3 runs 17 residues. With 3 bases clipped from V and 1 base from J, the junction kept 9 bases outside the gene matches. The rearrangement joins TRBV12-3 or TRBV12-4 to TRBJ2-1, with 7 bases identical to TRBD2. This TCR was recovered from a boy under three years old who had a stem cell transplant for Wiskott-Aldrich syndrome, so the T cells may come from the graft donor. Sequenced here: PBMCs, mostly from graft donor cells, sampled 360 days after TCRalphabeta/CD19-depleted stem cell transplant. The CDR3 protein is CASSLRLADLSYNEQFF. Here the CDR3 DNA reads TGTGCCAGCAGTTTGCGGCTAGCGGACCTTTCCTACAATGAGCAGTTCTTC.